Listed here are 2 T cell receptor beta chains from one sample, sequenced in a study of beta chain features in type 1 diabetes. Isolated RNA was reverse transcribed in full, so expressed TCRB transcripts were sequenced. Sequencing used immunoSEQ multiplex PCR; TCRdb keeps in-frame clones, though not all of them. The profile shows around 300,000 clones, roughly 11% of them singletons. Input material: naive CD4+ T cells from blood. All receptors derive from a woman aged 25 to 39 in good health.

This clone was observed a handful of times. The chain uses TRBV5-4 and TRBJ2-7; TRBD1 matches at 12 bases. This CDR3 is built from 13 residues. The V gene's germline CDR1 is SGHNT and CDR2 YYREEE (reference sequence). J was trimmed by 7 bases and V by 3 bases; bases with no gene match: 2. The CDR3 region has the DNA TGTGCCAGCAGCTGGGACAGGGGGCGGGAGCAGTACTTC. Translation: CASSWDRGREQYF.

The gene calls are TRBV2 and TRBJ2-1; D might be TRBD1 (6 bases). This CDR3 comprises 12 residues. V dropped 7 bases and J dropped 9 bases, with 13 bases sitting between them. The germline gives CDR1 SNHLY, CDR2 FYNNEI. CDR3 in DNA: TGTGCCAGCACCTTAGAAGGGGGTGAGCAGTTCTTC. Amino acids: CASTLEGGEQFF.